This entry lists 21 T cell receptor beta chains sequenced from one sample in a study of T cell responses to AZD1222 COVID-19 vaccine (TCRdb year 2021). Receptors were amplified or captured by the immunoSEQ multiplex PCR assay. Imported from immuneACCESS, the table was reduced by TCRdb to in-frame sequences with V and J called. These copies leave out some clones; in studies compared against another copy, an unresolved V gene accounts for under half, and the cause of the remainder is not known. The sample has about 66,000 clones on record, about 88% of them singletons. The ten largest clones capture about 18% of the sample. The sample's time point label, in plain terms: baseline before first vaccination. Sequences were derived from peripheral blood, sampled on day 0 of AZD1222 vaccination. These receptor sequences come from an adult in good health.

The V and J genes are TRBV5-1 and TRBJ2-2; D might be TRBD2 (6 bases). There are 14 residues in the CDR3. CDR1 and CDR2 from the germline V gene are SGHRS and YFSETQ. V was pared by 8 bases and J by 5 bases, with 16 bases between. The CDR3 here is CASNEGRGTGELFF. The CDR3 DNA reads TGCGCCAGTAATGAGGGGCGGGGAACCGGGGAGCTGTTTTTT.

The chain is built from TRBV6-2 or TRBV6-3 and TRBJ2-1, with TRBD2 matching 13 bases. The germline V gene encodes CDR1 MNHEY and CDR2 SVGEGT. This CDR3 is 19 amino acids long. The junction had 10 bases not matched to a gene; V was cut back by 0 bases and J by 5 bases. Here the CDR3 DNA reads TGTGCCAGCAGTTACTCGTTAGGACTAGCGGGGGTTTACCACAATGAGCAGTTCTTC. As protein: CASSYSLGLAGVYHNEQFF.

The chain has TRBV30 and TRBJ1-2; 8 nucleotides agree with TRBD1. J was trimmed by 7 bases and V by 3 bases; bases with no gene match: 7. CDR1 GTSNPN and CDR2 SVGIG come from the germline V gene (reference sequence). The CDR3 covers 13 residues. CDR3 region: CAWSPDRESGYTF. DNA for the CDR3: TGTGCCTGGAGCCCGGACAGGGAATCTGGCTACACCTTC.

This chain links TRBV5-1 with TRBJ2-1; a weak D match, TRBD2 (6 bases). This CDR3 has 14 residues. V was trimmed by 0 bases and J by 6 bases, leaving 10 bases between them. CDR1 is SGHRS and CDR2 is YFSETQ in the germline V gene. DNA of the CDR3: TGCGCCAGCAGCTTGGCCGGGACTTCCAATGAGCAGTTCTTC. Amino acid sequence: CASSLAGTSNEQFF.

The rearrangement joins TRBV5-6 to TRBJ1-2; D not certain. There are 15 residues in the CDR3. Germline CDR1 SGHDT, CDR2 YYEEEE. Trimming stripped 5 bases from V and 0 bases from J, with 14 bases between. CDR3 in DNA: TGTGCCAGCAGGAGTGCGGGCGGAACTAACTATGGCTACACCTTC. It encodes CASRSAGGTNYGYTF.

This clone was counted a few times. V is TRBV5-1 and J is TRBJ1-2, with no clear D. This CDR3 is built from 15 residues. Germline CDR1 is SGHRS and CDR2 is YFSETQ. Trimming removed 3 bases at V and 4 bases at J, with 16 bases between. The CDR3 DNA follows: TGCGCCAGCAGCTCCTGGGGTGCAGGCAGCTATGGCTACACCTTC. Protein sequence: CASSSWGAGSYGYTF.

The chain recombines TRBV7-8 with TRBJ2-7; no reliable D call. Germline V gene data show CDR1 as SGHVS and CDR2 as FQNEAQ. V was pared by 2 bases and J by 0 bases, with 8 bases between. The CDR3 runs to 14 residues. The CDR3 reads CASSLLTLSYEQYF. The DNA of the CDR3 is TGTGCCAGCAGCTTATTGACGCTCTCCTACGAGCAGTACTTC.

The chain recombines TRBV30 with TRBJ1-3; a weak D match, TRBD1 (5 bases). The CDR3 is 15 amino acids. The germline CDR1 and CDR2 sequences are GTSNPN and SVGIG (reference sequence). V was trimmed by 7 bases and J by 2 bases, leaving 18 bases between them. CDR3 region: CASTYPGLTGNTIYF. CDR3 DNA sequence: TGTGCCTCTACTTACCCAGGGTTAACTGGAAACACCATATATTTT.

The J gene is TRBJ2-3, the V gene TRBV11-3; D is undetermined. Germline V gene lookup returns CDR1 SGHNT and CDR2 YENEEA. The V gene lost 4 bases and the J gene lost 3 bases, with 8 bases spanning the gap. This CDR3 has 13 amino acids. This CDR3 reads CASSWTATDTQYF. The CDR3 nucleotides are TGTGCCAGCAGCTGGACGGCAACAGATACGCAGTATTTT.

This chain uses TRBV19 with TRBJ1-1; possibly TRBD1 for D (5 bases). The CDR3 is 17 residues long. The V and J ends lost 4 bases and 0 bases respectively, with 18 bases between them. CDR1 is LNHDA, CDR2 SQIVND, per germline (reference sequence). CDR3 coding DNA: TGTGCCAGTAGTAAGTCTCGCGACAGATCCATGAACACTGAAGCTTTCTTT. Protein product: CASSKSRDRSMNTEAFF.

J is TRBJ2-3 and V is TRBV10-3, with 7 bases aligning to TRBD2. V was pared by 11 bases and J by 1 base, with 12 bases of the junction left unmatched. Germline lookup yields CDR1 ENHRY and CDR2 SYGVKD. The CDR3 loop spans 15 amino acids. The CDR3 nucleotides are TGTGCCGCTGACCGGGGGGAGGGCGGCACAGATACGCAGTATTTT. Amino acids: CAADRGEGGTDTQYF.

This chain connects TRBV5-6 to TRBJ2-1, with 13 bases that match TRBD2. V dropped 5 bases and J dropped 6; count of bases not matched to a gene: 8. Germline V CDR1 and CDR2: SGHDT, YYEEEE. CDR3 size: 16 residues. The CDR3 DNA reads as TGTGCCAGCAGTTCCTGGGGACTAGCGGGAAGCAATGAGCAGTTCTTC. It translates to CASSSWGLAGSNEQFF.

CDR3 loop: CASSPGGALDYEQYF. The CDR3 nucleotides read TGTGCCAGCAGCCCCGGGGGGGCCTTGGACTACGAGCAGTACTTC. The rearrangement joins TRBV7-2 to TRBJ2-7; 8 nucleotides agree with TRBD2. The CDR3 is 15 amino acids. V trimming: 5 bases; J trimming: 3 bases; junction bases outside the gene matches: 9. From germline, CDR1 is SGHTA and CDR2 FQGNSA.

The V gene is TRBV11-3, the J gene TRBJ2-1; maybe TRBD2 (6 bases). The length of the CDR3 is 15 residues. The germline V gene encodes CDR1 SGHNT and CDR2 YENEEA. The V and J ends lost 3 bases and 1 base respectively, with 10 bases between them. CDR3 sequence: CASSFGGVSYNEQFF. The CDR3 nucleotides read TGTGCCAGCAGCTTTGGAGGGGTATCCTACAATGAGCAGTTCTTC.

This clone is labeled medium-sized. V gene TRBV5-4 combines with J gene TRBJ2-1; D possibly uses TRBD1 or TRBD2 (5 bases each). V lost 0 bases, J lost 3 bases, and 10 bases lay in between. There are 15 residues in the CDR3. Germline V gene data show CDR1 as SGHNT and CDR2 as YYREEE (reference sequence). The CDR3 spells CASSLVGEYYNEQFF. The CDR3 bases are TGTGCCAGCAGCTTGGTAGGGGAGTACTACAATGAGCAGTTCTTC.

The genes are TRBV20-1 and TRBJ2-3, with D possibly being TRBD1 or TRBD2 (5 bases each). The V and J ends lost 7 bases and 4 bases respectively, with 9 bases between them. The CDR3 totals 11 residues. Per germline, CDR1 DFQATT and CDR2 SNEGSKA (reference sequence). CDR3 sequence: CSVGTADTQYF. DNA of the CDR3: TGCAGTGTAGGGACCGCAGATACGCAGTATTTT.

This chain uses TRBV5-1 with TRBJ1-4; D perhaps matches TRBD1 (6 bases). The CDR3 contains 15 residues. V was pared by 5 bases and J by 1 base, with 12 bases between. CDR1 and CDR2 (germline): SGHRS, YFSETQ. The CDR3 spells CASRPHRETNEKLFF. CDR3 nucleotide sequence: TGCGCCAGCAGACCCCACAGGGAAACTAATGAAAAACTGTTTTTT.

The V call is TRBV15, the J call TRBJ2-7; a possible D gene is TRBD1 (6 bases). Trimming left V 5 bases short and J 0 bases short, with 17 bases between. This CDR3 has 16 residues. Germline V lookup: CDR1 LNHNV, CDR2 YYDKDF (reference sequence). The CDR3 protein is CATSPPRTAYSYEQYF. CDR3 DNA: TGTGCCACCAGCCCGCCTAGGACAGCATACTCCTACGAGCAGTACTTC.

The rearrangement links TRBV7-9 to TRBJ1-4; possible D gene TRBD1, 5 bases. The V gene lost 0 bases and the J gene lost 6 bases, with 14 bases spanning the gap. CDR1 and CDR2 (germline): SEHNR, FQNEAQ (reference sequence). The CDR3 is 16 residues long. The CDR3 loop reads CASSLAGIGGDEKLFF. The CDR3 DNA is TGTGCCAGCAGCTTAGCGGGCATCGGGGGTGATGAAAAACTGTTTTTT. Drawing the rest from reference TRBV7-9 and TRBJ1-4, the complete variable domain is DTGVSQNPRHKITKRGQNVTFRCDPISEHNRLYWYRQTLGQGPEFLTYFQNEAQLEKSRLLSDRFSAERPKGSFSTLEIQRTEQGDSAMYLCASSLAGIGGDEKLFFGSGTQLSVL.

This clone has only one observation. J is TRBJ2-7 and V is TRBV9; the D call may be TRBD1 or TRBD2 (5 bases each). The V gene lost 0 bases and the J gene lost 2 bases, with 12 bases spanning the gap. The germline V gene has CDR1 SGDLS and CDR2 YYNGEE. The CDR3 covers 15 residues. The CDR3 sequence: CASSVGGTQTYEQYF. CDR3 sequence (DNA): TGTGCCAGCAGCGTAGGGGGGACCCAAACCTACGAGCAGTACTTC.

The CDR3 DNA reads TGTGCCAGCAGCGGGGGGGTCGGGGAGCTAGGTGGCTACACCTTC. It encodes CASSGGVGELGGYTF. The chain has TRBV11-2 and TRBJ1-2, with D perhaps TRBD1 (5 bases). Trimming removed 5 bases from V and 7 bases from J, with 20 bases in between. The V gene's germline CDR1 is SGHAT and CDR2 FQNNGV. CDR3 length: 15 amino acids.